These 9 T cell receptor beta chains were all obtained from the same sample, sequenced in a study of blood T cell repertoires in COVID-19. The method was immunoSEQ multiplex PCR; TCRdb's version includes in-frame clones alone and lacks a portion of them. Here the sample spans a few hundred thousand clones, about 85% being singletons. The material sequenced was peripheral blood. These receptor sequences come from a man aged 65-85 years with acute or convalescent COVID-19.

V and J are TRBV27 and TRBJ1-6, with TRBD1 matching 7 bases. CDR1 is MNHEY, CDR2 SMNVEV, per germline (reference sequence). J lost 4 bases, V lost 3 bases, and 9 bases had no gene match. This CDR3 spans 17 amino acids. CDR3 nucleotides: TGTGCCAGCAGTTTTAGGTTCCGGGACAGTTATAATTCACCCCTCCACTTT. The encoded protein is CASSFRFRDSYNSPLHF.

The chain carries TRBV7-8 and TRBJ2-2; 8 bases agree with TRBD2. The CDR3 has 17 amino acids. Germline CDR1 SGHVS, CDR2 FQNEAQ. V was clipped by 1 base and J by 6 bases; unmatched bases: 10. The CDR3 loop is CASSLGAGTSRPGELFF. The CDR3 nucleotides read TGTGCCAGCAGCTTAGGGGCCGGGACTAGTCGGCCCGGGGAGCTGTTTTTT.

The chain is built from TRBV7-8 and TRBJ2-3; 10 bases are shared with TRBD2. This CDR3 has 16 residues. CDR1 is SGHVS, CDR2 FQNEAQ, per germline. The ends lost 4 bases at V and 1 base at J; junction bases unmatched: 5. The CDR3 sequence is CASSSRTSGGTDTQYF. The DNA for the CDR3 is TGTGCCAGCAGCTCTCGGACTAGCGGAGGCACAGATACGCAGTATTTT.

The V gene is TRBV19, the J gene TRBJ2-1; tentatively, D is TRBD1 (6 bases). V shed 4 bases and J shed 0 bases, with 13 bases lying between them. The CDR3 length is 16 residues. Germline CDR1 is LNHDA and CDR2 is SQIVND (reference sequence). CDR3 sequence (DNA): TGTGCCAGTAGTAGGACAGCGTACAGCTCCTACAATGAGCAGTTCTTC. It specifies CASSRTAYSSYNEQFF.

The CDR3 region has the DNA TGTGCCAGTAGTAGCAGGACCGGGACTAGCGGTTACAATGAGCAGTTCTTC. It yields the protein CASSSRTGTSGYNEQFF. The chain has TRBV19 and TRBJ2-1, with 11 bases that match TRBD2. Germline CDR1 is LNHDA and CDR2 is SQIVND (reference sequence). This CDR3 spans 17 amino acids. J lost 4 bases, V lost 4 bases, and 9 bases had no gene match.

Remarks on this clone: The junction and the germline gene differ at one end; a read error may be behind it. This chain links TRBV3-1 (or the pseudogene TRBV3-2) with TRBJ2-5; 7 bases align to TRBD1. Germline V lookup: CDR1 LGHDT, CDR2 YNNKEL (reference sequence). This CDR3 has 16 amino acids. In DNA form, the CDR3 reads TGTGCCAGCAGCCAAGGACAGGGCGGAAGAATTGGTGTTGTGGACTTC. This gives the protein CASSQGQGGRIGVVDF.

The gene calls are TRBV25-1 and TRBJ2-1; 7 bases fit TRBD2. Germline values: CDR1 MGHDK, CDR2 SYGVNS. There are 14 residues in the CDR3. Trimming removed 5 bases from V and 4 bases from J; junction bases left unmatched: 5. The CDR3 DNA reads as TGTGCCAGCAGTATCGGGACTACATACAATGAGCAGTTCTTC. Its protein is CASSIGTTYNEQFF.

The CDR3 protein is CASRGRTGDNYEQYF. The CDR3 DNA sequence: TGTGCCAGCCGGGGCCGGACAGGGGATAACTACGAGCAGTACTTC. The genes are TRBV7-9 and TRBJ2-7; TRBD1 agrees at 9 bases. The germline CDR1 and CDR2 sequences are SEHNR and FQNEAQ (reference sequence). The trim removed 8 bases at V and 3 bases at J, leaving 11 bases unmatched. This CDR3 is 15 amino acids long.

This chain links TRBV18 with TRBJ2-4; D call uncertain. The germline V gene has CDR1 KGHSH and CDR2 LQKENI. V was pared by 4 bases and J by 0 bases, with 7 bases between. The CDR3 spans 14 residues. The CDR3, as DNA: TGTGCCAGCTCACGCGAAGTAGCCAAAAACATTCAGTACTTC. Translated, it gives CASSREVAKNIQYF.